This passage covers 7 T cell receptor beta chains from one sample sequenced in a study of blood T cell repertoires in COVID-19 (TCRdb year 2020). The library was produced with the immunoSEQ multiplex PCR assay. TCRdb limited this immuneACCESS table to in-frame rearrangements with V and J called. A share of clones is missing; checked studies link under half to unresolved V genes, and the rest is unexplained. The sample data list about 300,000 clones, and approximately 89% of these were observed just once. The ten biggest clones cover under 3% of the sample. The sequenced sample consisted of PBMCs or T cells enriched from blood (not recorded which). Source of these receptors: a woman under 30 who had recovered from COVID-19.

The V call is TRBV19, the J call TRBJ2-5; weak D call: TRBD2 (5 bases). The CDR3 runs 14 residues. In germline, CDR1 is LNHDA, CDR2 SQIVND (reference sequence). The V end lost 2 bases, the J end lost 5 bases, and 12 bases lay between the germline ends. In DNA form, the CDR3 reads TGTGCCAGTAGTATACGGACTCTTTCGGAGACCCAGTACTTC. Protein: CASSIRTLSETQYF. Full variable domain (outside the CDR3, taken from reference TRBV19 and TRBJ2-5): DGGITQSPKYLFRKEGQNVTLSCEQNLNHDAMYWYRQDPGQGLRLIYYSQIVNDFQKGDIAEGYSVSREKKESFPLTVTSAQKNPTAFYLCASSIRTLSETQYFGPGTRLLVL.

The V call is TRBV11-3, the J call TRBJ1-1; a possible D gene is TRBD1 (6 bases). Trimming pared 5 bases from V and 2 bases from J, leaving 15 bases between. CDR1 and CDR2 from the germline V gene are SGHNT and YENEEA. This CDR3 spans 15 amino acids. CDR3 region: CASSTPGTRNTEAFF. Here the CDR3 DNA reads TGTGCCAGCAGCACCCCCGGGACACGTAACACTGAAGCTTTCTTT.

CDR3 nucleotides: TGTGCCAGTAGTCTCCGGCGGCAGGGGACAGATACGCAGTATTTT. It codes for CASSLRRQGTDTQYF. The chain recombines TRBV19 with TRBJ2-3; weak D call: TRBD1 (6 bases). Trimming removed 5 bases at V and 3 bases at J, with 15 bases between. Germline loops: CDR1 LNHDA, CDR2 SQIVND (reference sequence). The length of the CDR3 is 15 residues. The full variable domain, completed using reference TRBV19 and TRBJ2-3, is DGGITQSPKYLFRKEGQNVTLSCEQNLNHDAMYWYRQDPGQGLRLIYYSQIVNDFQKGDIAEGYSVSREKKESFPLTVTSAQKNPTAFYLCASSLRRQGTDTQYFGPGTRLTVL.

V usage is TRBV2 and J usage is TRBJ1-3, with 10 positions matching TRBD1. Germline CDR1 reads SNHLY; CDR2 reads FYNNEI. After removal of 8 bases from V and 6 bases from J, the junction contained 13 bases not matched to a gene. This CDR3 has 16 residues. The CDR3 DNA sequence: TGTGCCAGCCCTTCACCCCCGGGACAGGGGATAAACACCATATATTTT. This gives the protein CASPSPPGQGINTIYF. The whole variable domain, filled in from reference TRBV2 and TRBJ1-3, reads EPEVTQTPSHQVTQMGQEVILRCVPISNHLYFYWYRQILGQKVEFLVSFYNNEISEKSEIFDDQFSVERPDGSNFTLKIRSTKLEDSAMYFCASPSPPGQGINTIYFGEGSWLTVV.

This clone has only one observation. The chain links TRBV5-4 to TRBJ2-5; TRBD1 aligns across 8 bases. CDR1 and CDR2 from the germline V gene are SGHNT and YYREEE (reference sequence). This CDR3 has 14 amino acids. V was clipped by 4 bases and J by 4 bases; unmatched bases: 6. The CDR3 DNA reads TGTGCCAGCAGCCCGACAGGGGACGGAGAGACCCAGTACTTC. Translating gives CASSPTGDGETQYF.

The V gene is TRBV7-8, the J gene TRBJ2-1; 9 nucleotides agree with TRBD1. The CDR3 runs 16 residues. V shed 5 bases and J 5 bases; nucleotides not matched to a gene: 10. Germline V lookup: CDR1 SGHVS, CDR2 FQNEAQ. The CDR3, as DNA: TGTGCCAGCAGCCGTCCTCGACAGGGGGTTGACAATGAGCAGTTCTTC. Translation: CASSRPRQGVDNEQFF.

The V call is TRBV11-2, the J call TRBJ2-1, with a possible D match to TRBD2 (5 bases). This CDR3 spans 16 amino acids. V was trimmed by 4 bases and J by 4 bases, leaving 17 bases between them. Germline CDR1 and CDR2: SGHAT and FQNNGV. The CDR3 DNA sequence: TGTGCCAGCAGCTACGGGGTAGGGATCGTATACAATGAGCAGTTCTTC. It codes for CASSYGVGIVYNEQFF.